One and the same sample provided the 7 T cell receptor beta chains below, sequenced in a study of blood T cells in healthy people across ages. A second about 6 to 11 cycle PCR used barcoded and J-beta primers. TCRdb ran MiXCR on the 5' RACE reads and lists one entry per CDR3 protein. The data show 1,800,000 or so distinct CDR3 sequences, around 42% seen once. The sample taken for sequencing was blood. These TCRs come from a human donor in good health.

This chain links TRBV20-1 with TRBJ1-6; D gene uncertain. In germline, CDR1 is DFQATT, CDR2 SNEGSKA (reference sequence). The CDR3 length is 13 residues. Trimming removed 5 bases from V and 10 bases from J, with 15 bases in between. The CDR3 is CSARQGVRSPLHF. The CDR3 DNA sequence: TGCAGTGCTCGACAAGGTGTGAGGTCACCCCTCCACTTT.

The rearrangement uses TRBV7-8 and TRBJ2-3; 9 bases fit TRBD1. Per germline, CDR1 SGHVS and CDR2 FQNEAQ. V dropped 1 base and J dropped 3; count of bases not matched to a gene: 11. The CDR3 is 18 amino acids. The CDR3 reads CASSLGAPGTGTTDTQYF. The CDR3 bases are TGTGCCAGCAGCTTAGGGGCCCCCGGGACAGGGACGACAGATACGCAGTATTTT.

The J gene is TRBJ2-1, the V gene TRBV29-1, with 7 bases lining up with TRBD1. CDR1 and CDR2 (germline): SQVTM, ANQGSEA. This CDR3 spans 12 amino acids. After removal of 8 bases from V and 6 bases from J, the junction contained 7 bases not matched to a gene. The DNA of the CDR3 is TGCAGCACCGGGACAGACTTCAATGAGCAGTTCTTC. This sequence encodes CSTGTDFNEQFF.

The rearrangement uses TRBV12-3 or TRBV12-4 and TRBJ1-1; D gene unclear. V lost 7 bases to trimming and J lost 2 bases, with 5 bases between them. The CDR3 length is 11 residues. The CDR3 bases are TGTGCCAGCAACGAAAACACTGAAGCTTTCTTT. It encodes CASNENTEAFF.

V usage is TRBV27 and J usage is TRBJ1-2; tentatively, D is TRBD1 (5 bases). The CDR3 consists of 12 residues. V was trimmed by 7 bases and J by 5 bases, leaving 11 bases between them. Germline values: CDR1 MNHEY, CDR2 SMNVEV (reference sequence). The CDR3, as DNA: TGTGCCAGCACCCAGGGCTCGTATGGCTACACCTTC. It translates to CASTQGSYGYTF.

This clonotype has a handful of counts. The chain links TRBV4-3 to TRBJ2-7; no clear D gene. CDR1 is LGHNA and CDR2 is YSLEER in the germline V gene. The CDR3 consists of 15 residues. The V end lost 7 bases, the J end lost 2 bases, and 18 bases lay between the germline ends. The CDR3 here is CASTPNRVFTYEQYF. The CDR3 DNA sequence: TGCGCCAGCACCCCAAATAGGGTCTTCACCTACGAGCAGTACTTC.

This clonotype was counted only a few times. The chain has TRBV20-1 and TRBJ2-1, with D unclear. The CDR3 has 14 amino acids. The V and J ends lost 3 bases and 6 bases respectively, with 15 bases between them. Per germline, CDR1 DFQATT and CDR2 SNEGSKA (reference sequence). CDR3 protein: CSASGLPFTNEQFF. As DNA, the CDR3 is TGCAGTGCTAGTGGGCTCCCATTCACCAATGAGCAGTTCTTC.